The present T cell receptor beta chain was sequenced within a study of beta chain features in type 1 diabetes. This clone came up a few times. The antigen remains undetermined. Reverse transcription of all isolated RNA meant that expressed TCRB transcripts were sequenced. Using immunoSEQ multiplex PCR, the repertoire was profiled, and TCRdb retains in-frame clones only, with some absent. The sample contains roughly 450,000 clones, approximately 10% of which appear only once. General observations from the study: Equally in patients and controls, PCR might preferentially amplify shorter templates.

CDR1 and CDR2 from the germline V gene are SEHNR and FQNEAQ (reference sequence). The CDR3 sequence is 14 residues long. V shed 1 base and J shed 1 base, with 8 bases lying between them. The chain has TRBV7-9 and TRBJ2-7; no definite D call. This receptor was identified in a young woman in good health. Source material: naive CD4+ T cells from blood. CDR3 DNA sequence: TGTGCCAGCAGCTTAGGTGTAGGATCCTACGAGCAGTACTTC. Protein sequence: CASSLGVGSYEQYF. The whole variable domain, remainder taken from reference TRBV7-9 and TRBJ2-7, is DTGVSQNPRHKITKRGQNVTFRCDPISEHNRLYWYRQTLGQGPEFLTYFQNEAQLEKSRLLSDRFSAERPKGSFSTLEIQRTEQGDSAMYLCASSLGVGSYEQYFGPGTRLTVT.